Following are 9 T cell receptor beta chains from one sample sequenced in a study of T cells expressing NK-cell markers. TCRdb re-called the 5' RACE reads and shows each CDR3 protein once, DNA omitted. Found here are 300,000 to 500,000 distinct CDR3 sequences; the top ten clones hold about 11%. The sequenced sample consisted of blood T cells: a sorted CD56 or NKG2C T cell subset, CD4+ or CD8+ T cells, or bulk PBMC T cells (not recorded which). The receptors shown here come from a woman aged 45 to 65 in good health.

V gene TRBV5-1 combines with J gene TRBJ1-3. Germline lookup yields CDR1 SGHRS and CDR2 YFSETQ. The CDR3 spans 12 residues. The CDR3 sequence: CASSGGGNTIYF.

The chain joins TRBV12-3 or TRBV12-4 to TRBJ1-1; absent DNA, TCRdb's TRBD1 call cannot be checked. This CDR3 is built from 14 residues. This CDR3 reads CASSLGSGRLSAFF.

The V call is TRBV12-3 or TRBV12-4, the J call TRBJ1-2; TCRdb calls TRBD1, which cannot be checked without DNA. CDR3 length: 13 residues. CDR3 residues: CASSPGQMYGYTF.

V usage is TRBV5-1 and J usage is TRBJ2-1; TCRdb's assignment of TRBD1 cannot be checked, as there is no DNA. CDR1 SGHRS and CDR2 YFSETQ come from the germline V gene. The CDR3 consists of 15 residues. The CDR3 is CASSLGSGNVNEQFF.

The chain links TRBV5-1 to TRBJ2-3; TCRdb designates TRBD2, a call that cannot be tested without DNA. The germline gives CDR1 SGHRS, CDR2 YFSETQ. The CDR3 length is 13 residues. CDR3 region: CASSEGLLDTQYF. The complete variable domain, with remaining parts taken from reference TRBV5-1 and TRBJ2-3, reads KAGVTQTPRYLIKTRGQQVTLSCSPISGHRSVSWYQQTPGQGLQFLFEYFSETQRNKGNFPGRFSGRQFSNSRSEMNVSTLELGDSALYLCASSEGLLDTQYFGPGTRLTVL.

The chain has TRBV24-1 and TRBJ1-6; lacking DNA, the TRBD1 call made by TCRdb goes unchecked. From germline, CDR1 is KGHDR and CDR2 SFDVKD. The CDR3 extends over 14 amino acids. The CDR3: CATSPGGNNSPLHF.

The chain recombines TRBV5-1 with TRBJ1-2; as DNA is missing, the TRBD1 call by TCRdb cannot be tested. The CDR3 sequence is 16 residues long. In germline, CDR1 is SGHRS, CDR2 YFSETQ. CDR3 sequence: CASSSGTASIGSGYTF.

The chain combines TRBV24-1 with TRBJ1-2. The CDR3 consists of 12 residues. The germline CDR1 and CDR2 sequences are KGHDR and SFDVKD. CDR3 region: CATSDRIYGYTF.

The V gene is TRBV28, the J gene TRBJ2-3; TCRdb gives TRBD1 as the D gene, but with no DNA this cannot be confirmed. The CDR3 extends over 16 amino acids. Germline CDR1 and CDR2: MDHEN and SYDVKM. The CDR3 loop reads CASSLYQGVSTDTQYF.